A single sample is the source of the 19 T cell receptor beta chains below, sequenced in a study of shared clonotypes between healthy human individuals. Naive CD8 populations comprised CD45RO-negative cells positively selected for CCR7, excluding terminally differentiated effector memory CD45RA+ cells. The protocol was immunoSEQ multiplex PCR, while the TCRdb copy is restricted to in-frame clones and leaves out a portion. The table lists hundreds of thousands of clones, around 96% of them singletons. Sequencing was performed on naive CD8+ T cells sorted from blood. The receptors were gathered from a woman aged 25 to 39 in good health.

This chain connects TRBV5-1 to TRBJ2-1; 8 bases match TRBD2. The germline CDR1 and CDR2 sequences are SGHRS and YFSETQ. CDR3 length equals 15 residues. V lost 2 bases and J lost 8; bases outside the gene matches: 9. The DNA for the CDR3 is TGCGCCAGCAGCTTACCCGGGACTAGTATCGATGAGCAGTTCTTC. Translating it yields CASSLPGTSIDEQFF.

The V gene is TRBV7-9, the J gene TRBJ2-6; weak D call: TRBD1 (6 bases). The CDR3 is 19 residues long. Between the trimmed V and J ends, which lost 7 bases and 0 bases, there was a span of 22 bases. CDR1 is SEHNR and CDR2 is FQNEAQ in the germline V gene (reference sequence). For the CDR3, the DNA is TGTGCCAGCATCAACCCTGGGGGCAGGGCCCTCTCTGGGGCCAACGTCCTGACTTTC. Translation: CASINPGGRALSGANVLTF.

The chain is built from TRBV28 and TRBJ2-1; D is possibly TRBD1 (6 bases). The CDR3 loop spans 16 amino acids. In germline, CDR1 is MDHEN, CDR2 SYDVKM. V was shortened by 8 bases and J by 3 bases, with 20 bases between the two germline ends. CDR3 sequence: CASEPTSGAFYNEQFF. The DNA for the CDR3 is TGTGCCAGCGAGCCAACCTCAGGGGCCTTCTACAATGAGCAGTTCTTC.

V gene TRBV5-4 combines with J gene TRBJ1-1, with no clear D. Looked up from germline, CDR1 is SGHNT and CDR2 is YYREEE (reference sequence). This CDR3 comprises 11 residues. The V gene lost 5 bases and the J gene lost 6 bases, with 8 bases spanning the gap. The CDR3 here is CASRNDAEAFF. In DNA, the CDR3 is TGTGCCAGCAGGAACGACGCTGAAGCTTTCTTT.

This rearrangement joins TRBV19 to TRBJ2-7; either TRBD1 or TRBD2 may fit D (5 bases each). Trimming shortened V by 3 bases and J by 3 bases, and 12 bases separated the two germline ends. Germline values: CDR1 LNHDA, CDR2 SQIVND (reference sequence). The CDR3 sequence is 14 residues long. The CDR3 DNA follows: TGTGCCAGTAGTATGGGGCCGGGGATCTACGAGCAGTACTTC. Protein product: CASSMGPGIYEQYF.

V gene TRBV10-1 combines with J gene TRBJ2-1; a weak D match, TRBD1 (5 bases). The germline V and J ends were trimmed by 5 bases and 5 bases, with 19 bases remaining between them. Germline-derived CDR1 and CDR2 are WNHNN and SYGVQD (reference sequence). This CDR3 comprises 16 residues. The CDR3 DNA follows: TGCGCCAGCAGTTCCGATTTCGGGTCGGACAACAATGAGCAGTTCTTC. Its protein is CASSSDFGSDNNEQFF.

In regard to this clone: This sample also contains other DNA sequences that code for the same CDR3. J is TRBJ2-7 and V is TRBV19; 11 bases agree with TRBD1. V gave up 4 bases and J gave up 3 bases; unmatched junction bases: 2. CDR1 and CDR2 from the germline V gene are LNHDA and SQIVND (reference sequence). The CDR3 has 14 amino acids. Written as DNA, the CDR3 is TGTGCCAGTAGTACAGGGACAGGGGGCTACGAGCAGTACTTC. Amino acid sequence: CASSTGTGGYEQYF.

The chain employs TRBV18 and TRBJ2-1; D gene uncertain. This CDR3 region has 15 residues. Per germline, CDR1 KGHSH and CDR2 LQKENI. V gave up 5 bases and J gave up 2 bases, with 13 bases separating them. The CDR3 is CASSSARGPYNEQFF. DNA for the CDR3: TGTGCCAGCTCATCGGCTAGAGGCCCCTACAATGAGCAGTTCTTC.

This chain uses TRBV6-5 with TRBJ2-7, with 10 bases lining up with TRBD2. CDR3 length equals 14 residues. The junction had 5 bases not matched to a gene; V was cut back by 6 bases and J by 3 bases. Germline CDR1 is MNHEY and CDR2 is SVGAGI. As DNA, the CDR3 is TGTGCCAGCAGCCCTAGCGGGAGTGTCTACGAGCAGTACTTC. It yields the protein CASSPSGSVYEQYF.

The count of this clone is one. V is TRBV5-1 and J is TRBJ2-2; a possible D gene is TRBD1 (5 bases). The CDR3 length is 15 residues. CDR1 is SGHRS and CDR2 is YFSETQ in the germline V gene. The V end lost 4 bases, the J end lost 2 bases, and 12 bases lay between the germline ends. The CDR3 DNA follows: TGCGCCAGCAGCGCTTTAGGACACAACACCGGGGAGCTGTTTTTT. Its protein is CASSALGHNTGELFF.

The chain combines TRBV7-9 with TRBJ2-7, with 9 bases fitting TRBD2. The CDR3 loop spans 15 amino acids. The V and J ends lost 5 bases and 4 bases, in that order; junction bases with no gene match: 9. Germline CDR1 is SEHNR and CDR2 is FQNEAQ (reference sequence). The DNA of the CDR3 is TGTGCCAGCAGCGGATTCTTGACTAGCGGATACGAGCAGTACTTC. Translated, it gives CASSGFLTSGYEQYF.

In this sample, this clone turned up once. The V and J genes are TRBV27 and TRBJ2-7, with D perhaps TRBD2 (6 bases). CDR1 and CDR2 (germline): MNHEY, SMNVEV (reference sequence). The V and J ends lost 8 bases and 1 base respectively, with 12 bases between them. The CDR3 totals 13 residues. The CDR3 loop is CASGRGNSYEQYF. CDR3 DNA: TGTGCCAGCGGCCGCGGGAATTCCTACGAGCAGTACTTC.

This clone was counted between two and nine times. The chain uses TRBV6-1 and TRBJ1-5; TRBD1 might be the D (5 bases). The length of the CDR3 is 15 residues. V lost 2 bases and J 1 base, leaving 9 bases between the germline ends. Germline-derived CDR1 and CDR2 are MNHNS and SASEGT. The CDR3 DNA reads as TGTGCCAGCAGTGAATACCGACAGAGCAATCAGCCCCAGCATTTT. Its translation: CASSEYRQSNQPQHF.

V usage is TRBV4-2 and J usage is TRBJ2-7; D remains unclear. Trimming removed 2 bases at V and 1 base at J, with 18 bases between. The CDR3 length is 17 residues. Germline CDR1 reads LGHNA; CDR2 reads YNFKEQ. This CDR3 reads CASSQSWPTGPSYEQYF. The CDR3 DNA reads as TGTGCCAGCAGCCAATCGTGGCCTACGGGTCCTTCCTACGAGCAGTACTTC.

V usage is TRBV7-9 and J usage is TRBJ2-7; no clear D. Per the germline V gene, CDR1 is SEHNR and CDR2 is FQNEAQ (reference sequence). V was cut by 6 bases and J by 0 bases, with 12 bases left in between. The CDR3 consists of 14 residues. CDR3 protein: CASSSGRISYEQYF. CDR3 coding DNA: TGTGCCAGCAGTTCCGGACGGATCTCCTACGAGCAGTACTTC.

The J gene is TRBJ2-2, the V gene TRBV9; D remains ambiguous. The length of the CDR3 is 12 residues. Trimming removed 4 bases from V and 5 bases from J, with 6 bases in between. CDR1 and CDR2 (germline): SGDLS, YYNGEE. The CDR3 loop is CASSHSTGELFF. Here the CDR3 DNA reads TGTGCCAGCAGCCATTCTACCGGGGAGCTGTTTTTT.

This rearrangement joins TRBV28 to TRBJ1-2; 12 bases match TRBD1. The germline V gene has CDR1 MDHEN and CDR2 SYDVKM. The CDR3 has 16 residues. The V gene end was trimmed by 3 bases and the J gene end by 6 bases; junction bases not matched to a gene: 8. The CDR3 protein is CASSLDSGTGGNGYTF. Here the CDR3 DNA reads TGTGCCAGCAGTTTGGATTCCGGGACAGGGGGCAATGGCTACACCTTC.

Concerning this clone itself: Within the sample, other DNA sequences also encode this same CDR3. The genes are TRBV28 and TRBJ2-7; 9 nucleotides line up with TRBD1. V was clipped by 5 bases and J by 4 bases; unmatched bases: 6. CDR3 length equals 14 residues. Per germline, CDR1 MDHEN and CDR2 SYDVKM. Here the CDR3 DNA reads TGTGCCAGCAGTCCCGGGACAGGGCTATACGAGCAGTACTTC. Protein: CASSPGTGLYEQYF.

The CDR3 reads CASSPSSSGLTDTQYF. The CDR3 nucleotides read TGCGCCAGCAGCCCGTCCTCTAGCGGCCTCACAGATACGCAGTATTTT. The rearrangement uses TRBV5-1 and TRBJ2-3; 7 positions match TRBD2. This CDR3 comprises 16 residues. Germline V gene data show CDR1 as SGHRS and CDR2 as YFSETQ. V shed 4 bases and J 2 bases; nucleotides not matched to a gene: 10. The full variable domain, in which reference TRBV5-1 and TRBJ2-3 provide the parts outside the CDR3, is KAGVTQTPRYLIKTRGQQVTLSCSPISGHRSVSWYQQTPGQGLQFLFEYFSETQRNKGNFPGRFSGRQFSNSRSEMNVSTLELGDSALYLCASSPSSSGLTDTQYFGPGTRLTVL.